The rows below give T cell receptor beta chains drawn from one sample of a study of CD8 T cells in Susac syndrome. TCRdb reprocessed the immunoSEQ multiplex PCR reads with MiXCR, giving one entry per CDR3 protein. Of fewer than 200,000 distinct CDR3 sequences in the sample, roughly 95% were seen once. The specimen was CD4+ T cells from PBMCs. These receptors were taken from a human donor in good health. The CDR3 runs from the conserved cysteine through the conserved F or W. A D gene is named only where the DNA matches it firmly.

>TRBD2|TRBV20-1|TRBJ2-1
TGCAGTGCCCCGCCACTAGCGGAATTCTACAATGAGCAGTTCTTC
CSAPPLAEFYNEQFF
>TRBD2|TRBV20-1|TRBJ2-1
TGCAGTGTGGAGCCCCTAGCGGTCTACAATGAGCAGTTCTTC
CSVEPLAVYNEQFF
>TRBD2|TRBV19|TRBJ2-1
TGTGCCACCAGAAGGGAGACTAGCGGTAGTAACAATGAGCAGTTCTTC
CATRRETSGSNNEQFF
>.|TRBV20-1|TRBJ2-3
TGCAGTGCTAGCTTTCAGGGGTCCACAGATACGCAGTATTTT
CSASFQGSTDTQYF
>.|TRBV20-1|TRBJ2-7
TGCAGTGCTGACCACAAATCCGGGACCTTCTACGAGCAGTACTTC
CSADHKSGTFYEQYF
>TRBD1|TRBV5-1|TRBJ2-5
TGCGCCAGCAGAGCTAGGGACAGGCGCCAAGAGACCCAGTACTTC
CASRARDRRQETQYF
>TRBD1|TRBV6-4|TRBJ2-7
TGTGCCAGCAGTGACTCCGACAGGGGCGACTACGAGCAGTACTTC
CASSDSDRGDYEQYF
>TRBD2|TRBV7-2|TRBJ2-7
TGTGCCAGCAGCCCGGGACTATACTACGAGCAGTACTTC
CASSPGLYYEQYF
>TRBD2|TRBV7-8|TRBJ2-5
TGTGCCAGCAGCGCAGGACTAGCGGAGACCCAGTACTTC
CASSAGLAETQYF
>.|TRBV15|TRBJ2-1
TGTGCCACCAGCAGAGACCGCAGACTAGTCGGTGAGCAGTTCTTC
CATSRDRRLVGEQFF
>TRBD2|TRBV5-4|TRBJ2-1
TGTGCCAGCACCGCCGGGACTAGCGAAAACAATGAGCAGTTCTTC
CASTAGTSENNEQFF